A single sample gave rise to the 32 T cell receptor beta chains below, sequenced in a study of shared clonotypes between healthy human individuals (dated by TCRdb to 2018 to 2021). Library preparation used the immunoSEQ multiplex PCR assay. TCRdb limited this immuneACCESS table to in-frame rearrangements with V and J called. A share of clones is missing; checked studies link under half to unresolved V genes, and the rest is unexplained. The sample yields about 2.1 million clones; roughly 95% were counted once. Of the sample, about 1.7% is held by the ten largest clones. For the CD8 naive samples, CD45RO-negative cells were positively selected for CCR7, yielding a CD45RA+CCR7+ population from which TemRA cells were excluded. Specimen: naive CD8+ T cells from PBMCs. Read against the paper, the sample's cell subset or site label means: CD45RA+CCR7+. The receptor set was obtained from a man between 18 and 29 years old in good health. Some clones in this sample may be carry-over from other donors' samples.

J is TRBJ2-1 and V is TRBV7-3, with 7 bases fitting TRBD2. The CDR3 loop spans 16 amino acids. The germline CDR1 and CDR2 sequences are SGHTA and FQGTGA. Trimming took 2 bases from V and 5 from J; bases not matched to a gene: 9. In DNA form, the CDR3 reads TGTGCCAGCAGCTTAGGCGGGGGAATTTATAACAATGAGCAGTTCTTC. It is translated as CASSLGGGIYNNEQFF.

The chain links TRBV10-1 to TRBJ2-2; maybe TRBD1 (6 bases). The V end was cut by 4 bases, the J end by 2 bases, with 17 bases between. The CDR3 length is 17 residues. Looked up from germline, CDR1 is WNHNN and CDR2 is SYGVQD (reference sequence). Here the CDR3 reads CASSAGHLKINTGELFF. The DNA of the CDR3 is TGCGCCAGCAGTGCGGGACACCTAAAAATAAACACCGGGGAGCTGTTTTTT.

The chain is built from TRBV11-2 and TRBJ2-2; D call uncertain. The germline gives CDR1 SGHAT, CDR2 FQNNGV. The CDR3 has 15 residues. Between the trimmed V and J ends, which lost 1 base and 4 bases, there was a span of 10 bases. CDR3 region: CASSLAPWSTGELFF. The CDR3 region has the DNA TGTGCCAGCAGCTTAGCTCCGTGGAGCACCGGGGAGCTGTTTTTT.

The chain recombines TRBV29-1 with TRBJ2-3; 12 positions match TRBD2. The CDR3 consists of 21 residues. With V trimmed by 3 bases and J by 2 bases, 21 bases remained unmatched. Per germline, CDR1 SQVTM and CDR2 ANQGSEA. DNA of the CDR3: TGCAGCGTTGATATCGGTTTGGCTAGCGGGAGGGCCCAGGTTTACACAGATACGCAGTATTTT. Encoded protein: CSVDIGLASGRAQVYTDTQYF.

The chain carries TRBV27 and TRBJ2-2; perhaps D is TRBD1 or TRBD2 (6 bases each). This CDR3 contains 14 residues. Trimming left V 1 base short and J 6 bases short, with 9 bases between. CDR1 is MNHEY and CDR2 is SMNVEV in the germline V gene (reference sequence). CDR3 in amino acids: CASSLFRGPGELFF. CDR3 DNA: TGTGCCAGCAGTTTATTTCGGGGGCCCGGGGAGCTGTTTTTT.

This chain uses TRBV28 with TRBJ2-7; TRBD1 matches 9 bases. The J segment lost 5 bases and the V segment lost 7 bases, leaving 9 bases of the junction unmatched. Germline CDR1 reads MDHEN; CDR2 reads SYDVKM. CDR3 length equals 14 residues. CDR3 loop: CASTYRGRGDEQYF. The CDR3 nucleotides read TGTGCCAGCACTTACAGGGGGCGCGGTGACGAGCAGTACTTC.

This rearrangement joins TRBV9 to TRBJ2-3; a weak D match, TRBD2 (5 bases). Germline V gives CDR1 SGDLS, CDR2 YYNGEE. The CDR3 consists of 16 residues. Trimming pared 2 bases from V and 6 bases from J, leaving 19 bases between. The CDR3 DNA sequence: TGTGCCAGCAGCGTCGACACTAGATATGCGGTGGATACGCAGTATTTT. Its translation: CASSVDTRYAVDTQYF.

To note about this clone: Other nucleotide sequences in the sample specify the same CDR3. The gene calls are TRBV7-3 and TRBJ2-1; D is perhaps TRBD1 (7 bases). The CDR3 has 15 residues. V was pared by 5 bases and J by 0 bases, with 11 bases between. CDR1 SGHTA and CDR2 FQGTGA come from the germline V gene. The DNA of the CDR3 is TGTGCCAGCAGCCCAGGGGGGAGCTCCTACAATGAGCAGTTCTTC. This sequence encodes CASSPGGSSYNEQFF.

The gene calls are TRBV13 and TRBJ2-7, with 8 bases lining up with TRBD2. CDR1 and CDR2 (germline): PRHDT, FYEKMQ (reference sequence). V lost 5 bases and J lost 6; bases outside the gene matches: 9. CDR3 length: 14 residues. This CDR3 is CASSPTRGGSEQYF. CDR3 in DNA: TGTGCCAGCAGCCCCACACGGGGGGGATCCGAGCAGTACTTC.

Here the CDR3 reads CASSLGPSGSYNEQFF. For the CDR3, the DNA is TGTGCCAGCAGCTTGGGGCCTAGCGGGAGCTACAATGAGCAGTTCTTC. The chain employs TRBV28 and TRBJ2-1; 10 nucleotides line up with TRBD2. The CDR3 consists of 16 residues. V lost 6 bases, J lost 3 bases, and 8 bases stayed unmatched. Germline V gene sequence: CDR1 MDHEN, CDR2 SYDVKM.

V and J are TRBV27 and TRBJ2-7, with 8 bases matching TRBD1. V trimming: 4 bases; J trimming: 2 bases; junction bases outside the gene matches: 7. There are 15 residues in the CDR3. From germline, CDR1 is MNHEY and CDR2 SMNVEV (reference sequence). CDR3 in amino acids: CASSSPPRGPYEQYF. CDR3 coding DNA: TGTGCCAGCAGTTCCCCCCCCAGGGGGCCCTACGAGCAGTACTTC.

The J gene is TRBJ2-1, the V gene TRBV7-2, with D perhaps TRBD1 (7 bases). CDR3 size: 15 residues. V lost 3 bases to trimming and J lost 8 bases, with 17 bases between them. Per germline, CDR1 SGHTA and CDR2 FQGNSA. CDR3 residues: CASSFGRGAGDEQFF. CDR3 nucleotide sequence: TGTGCCAGCAGCTTTGGCAGGGGGGCTGGGGATGAGCAGTTCTTC. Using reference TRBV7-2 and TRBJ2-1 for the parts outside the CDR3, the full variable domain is GAGVSQSPSNKVTEKGKDVELRCDPISGHTALYWYRQSLGQGLEFLIYFQGNSAPDKSGLPSDRFSAERTGGSVSTLTIQRTQQEDSAVYLCASSFGRGAGDEQFFGPGTRLTVL.

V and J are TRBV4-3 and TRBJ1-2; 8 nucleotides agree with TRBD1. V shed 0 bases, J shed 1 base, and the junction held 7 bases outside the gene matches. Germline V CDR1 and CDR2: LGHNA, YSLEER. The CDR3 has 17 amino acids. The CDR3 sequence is CASSQDYRGDINYGYTF. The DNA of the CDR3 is TGCGCCAGCAGCCAAGATTACAGGGGGGATATTAACTATGGCTACACCTTC.

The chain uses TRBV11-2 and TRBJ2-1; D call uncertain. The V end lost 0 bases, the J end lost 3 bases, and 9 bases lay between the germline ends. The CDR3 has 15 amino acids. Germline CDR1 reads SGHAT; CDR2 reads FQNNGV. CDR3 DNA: TGTGCCAGCAGCTTAGAGTCCACTTTCTACAATGAGCAGTTCTTC. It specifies CASSLESTFYNEQFF.

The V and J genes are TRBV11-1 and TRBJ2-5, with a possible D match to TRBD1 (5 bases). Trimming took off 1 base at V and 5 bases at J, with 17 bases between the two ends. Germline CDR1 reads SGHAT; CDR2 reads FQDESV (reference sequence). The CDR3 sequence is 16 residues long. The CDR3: CASSLGTTPKGETQYF. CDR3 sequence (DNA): TGTGCCAGCAGCTTAGGGACAACCCCGAAGGGGGAGACCCAGTACTTC.

The CDR3 nucleotides read TGTGCCAGCAGCTTAGCATCGGGACATCTCAAAGAGACCCAGTACTTC. It codes for CASSLASGHLKETQYF. This chain links TRBV7-8 with TRBJ2-5, with D possibly being TRBD1 (6 bases). The length of the CDR3 is 16 residues. V was clipped by 0 bases and J by 3 bases, with 14 bases between them. Germline loops: CDR1 SGHVS, CDR2 FQNEAQ. Variable domain in full (rest from reference TRBV7-8 and TRBJ2-5): GAGVSQSPRYKVAKRGQDVALRCDPISGHVSLFWYQQALGQGPEFLTYFQNEAQLDKSGLPSDRFFAERPEGSVSTLKIQRTQQEDSAVYLCASSLASGHLKETQYFGPGTRLLVL.

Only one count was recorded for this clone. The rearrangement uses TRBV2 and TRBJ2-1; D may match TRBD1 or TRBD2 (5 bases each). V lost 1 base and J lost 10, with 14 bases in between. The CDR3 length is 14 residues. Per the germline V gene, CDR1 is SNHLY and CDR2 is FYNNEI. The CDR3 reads CASSEEGKGTEQFF. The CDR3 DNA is TGTGCCAGCAGTGAAGAGGGTAAGGGGACCGAGCAGTTCTTC.

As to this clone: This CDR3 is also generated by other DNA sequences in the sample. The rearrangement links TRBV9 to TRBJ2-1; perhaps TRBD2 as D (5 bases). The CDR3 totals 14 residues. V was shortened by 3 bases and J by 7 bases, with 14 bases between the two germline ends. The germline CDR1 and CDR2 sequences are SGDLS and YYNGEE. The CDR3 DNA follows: TGTGCCAGCAGCGGAAGAACGCGGGCAAATGAGCAGTTCTTC. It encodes CASSGRTRANEQFF.

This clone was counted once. The CDR3 protein is CASPDPSTDTQYF. CDR3 in DNA: TGTGCCAGCCCGGACCCAAGCACAGATACGCAGTATTTT. V gene TRBV5-4 combines with J gene TRBJ2-3; D not certain. The length of the CDR3 is 13 residues. Germline CDR1 reads SGHNT; CDR2 reads YYREEE (reference sequence). The V gene lost 7 bases and the J gene lost 0 bases, with 9 bases spanning the gap.

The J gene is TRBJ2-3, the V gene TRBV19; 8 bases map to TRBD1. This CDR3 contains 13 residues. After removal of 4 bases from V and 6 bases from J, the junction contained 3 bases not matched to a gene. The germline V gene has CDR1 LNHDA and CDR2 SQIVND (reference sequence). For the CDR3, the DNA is TGTGCCAGTAGTACGACAGGGGTTGATACGCAGTATTTT. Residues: CASSTTGVDTQYF.

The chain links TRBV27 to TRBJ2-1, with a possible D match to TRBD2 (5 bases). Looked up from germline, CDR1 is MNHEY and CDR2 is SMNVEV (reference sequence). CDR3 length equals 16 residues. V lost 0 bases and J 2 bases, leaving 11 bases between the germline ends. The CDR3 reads CASSLSGRAPYNEQFF. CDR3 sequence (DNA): TGTGCCAGCAGTTTATCCGGGCGGGCCCCCTACAATGAGCAGTTCTTC.

In DNA, the CDR3 is TGTGCCAGCAGTGGGGCGGGCTACGAGCAGTACTTC. The encoded protein is CASSGAGYEQYF. V gene TRBV6-1 combines with J gene TRBJ2-7, with D tentatively TRBD2 (5 bases). The germline V and J ends were trimmed by 4 bases and 3 bases, with 7 bases remaining between them. Per germline, CDR1 MNHNS and CDR2 SASEGT. The CDR3 spans 12 residues.

The CDR3 reads CASSTTGEEQYF. CDR3 sequence (DNA): TGTGCCAGCAGCACGACAGGGGAGGAGCAGTACTTC. The genes are TRBV7-6 and TRBJ2-7; 8 nucleotides line up with TRBD1. V shed 5 bases and J 7 bases; nucleotides not matched to a gene: 4. Germline CDR1 is SGHVS and CDR2 is FNYEAQ. This CDR3 contains 12 residues.

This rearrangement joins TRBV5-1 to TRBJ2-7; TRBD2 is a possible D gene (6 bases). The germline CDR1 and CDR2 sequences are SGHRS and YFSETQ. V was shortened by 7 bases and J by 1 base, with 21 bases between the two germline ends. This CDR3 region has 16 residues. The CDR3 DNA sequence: TGCGCCAGCGGAGAGCAAGCGGGCCGGGAGTCCTACGAGCAGTACTTC. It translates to CASGEQAGRESYEQYF.

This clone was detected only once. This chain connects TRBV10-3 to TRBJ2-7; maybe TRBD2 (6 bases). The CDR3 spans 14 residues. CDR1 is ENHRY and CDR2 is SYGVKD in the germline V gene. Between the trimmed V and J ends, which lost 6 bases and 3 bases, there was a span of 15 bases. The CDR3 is CAIRGTGFNYEQYF. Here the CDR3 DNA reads TGTGCCATCAGAGGGACTGGGTTTAACTACGAGCAGTACTTC.

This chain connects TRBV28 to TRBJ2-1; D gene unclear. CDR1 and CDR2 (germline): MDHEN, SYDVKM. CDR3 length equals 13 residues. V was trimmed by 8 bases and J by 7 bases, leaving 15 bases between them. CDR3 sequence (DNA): TGTGCCAGCGCCCCCTATAGGGATAATGAGCAGTTCTTC. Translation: CASAPYRDNEQFF.

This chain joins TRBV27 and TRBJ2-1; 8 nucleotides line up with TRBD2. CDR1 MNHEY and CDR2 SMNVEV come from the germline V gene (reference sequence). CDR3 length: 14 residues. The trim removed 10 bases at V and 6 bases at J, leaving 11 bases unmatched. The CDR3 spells CATESGRVGNEQFF. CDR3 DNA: TGTGCCACCGAAAGCGGGAGAGTAGGCAATGAGCAGTTCTTC.

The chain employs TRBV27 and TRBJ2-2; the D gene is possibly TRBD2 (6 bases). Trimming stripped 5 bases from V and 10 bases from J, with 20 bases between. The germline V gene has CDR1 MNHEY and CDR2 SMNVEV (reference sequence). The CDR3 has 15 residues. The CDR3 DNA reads TGTGCCAGCAGTGGGCCACGGACCGGGAGCGAGGAGCTGTTTTTT. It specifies CASSGPRTGSEELFF.

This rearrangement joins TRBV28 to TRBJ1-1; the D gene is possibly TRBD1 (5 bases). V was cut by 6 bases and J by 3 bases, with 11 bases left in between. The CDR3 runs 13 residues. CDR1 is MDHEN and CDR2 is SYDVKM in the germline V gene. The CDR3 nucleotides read TGTGCCAGCAGGGACCGGGACTACACTGAAGCTTTCTTT. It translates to CASRDRDYTEAFF. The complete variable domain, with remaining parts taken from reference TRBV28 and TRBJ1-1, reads DVKVTQSSRYLVKRTGEKVFLECVQDMDHENMFWYRQDPGLGLRLIYFSYDVKMKEKGDIPEGYSVSREKKERFSLILESASTNQTSMYLCASRDRDYTEAFFGQGTRLTVV.

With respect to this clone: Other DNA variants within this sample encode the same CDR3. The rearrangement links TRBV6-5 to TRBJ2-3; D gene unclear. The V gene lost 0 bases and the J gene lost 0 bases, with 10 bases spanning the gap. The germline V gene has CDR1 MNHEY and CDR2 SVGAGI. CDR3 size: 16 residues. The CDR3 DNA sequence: TGTGCCAGCAGTTACTCTGGAGCAACTAGCACAGATACGCAGTATTTT. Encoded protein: CASSYSGATSTDTQYF.

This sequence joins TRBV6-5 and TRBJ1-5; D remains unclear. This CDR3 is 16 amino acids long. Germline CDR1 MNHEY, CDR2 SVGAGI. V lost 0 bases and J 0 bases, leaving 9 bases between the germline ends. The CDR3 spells CASSYSSPYSNQPQHF. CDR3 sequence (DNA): TGTGCCAGCAGTTACTCGAGTCCGTATAGCAATCAGCCCCAGCATTTT.

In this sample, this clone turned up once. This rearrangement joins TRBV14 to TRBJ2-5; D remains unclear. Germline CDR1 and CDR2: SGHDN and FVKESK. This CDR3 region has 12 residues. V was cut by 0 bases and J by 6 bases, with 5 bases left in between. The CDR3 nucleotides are TGTGCCAGCAGCCAAGATATCCAGACCCAGTACTTC. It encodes CASSQDIQTQYF.